These 22 T cell receptor beta chains were sequenced from one sample in a study of cytomegalovirus exposure and HLA in healthy donors. PCR used 60 Vbeta primers and 13 Jbeta primers. Clones were read by immunoSEQ multiplex PCR, and TCRdb kept only the in-frame ones, dropping some. The table shows 150,000 to 200,000 clones, with approximately 80% occurring only once. The sequencing input was PBMCs. The receptors stem from a man between 18 and 29 years old in good health and CMV-seronegative.

V and J are TRBV15 and TRBJ1-5, with D unresolved. Germline V gene data show CDR1 as LNHNV and CDR2 as YYDKDF (reference sequence). Trimming shortened V by 0 bases and J by 2 bases, and 14 bases separated the two germline ends. This CDR3 is 17 amino acids long. Written as DNA, the CDR3 is TGTGCCACCAGCAGAGACAGGCTGCCGCCGGGCAATCAGCCCCAGCATTTT. Residues: CATSRDRLPPGNQPQHF.

This clone was seen a few times. The chain uses TRBV28 and TRBJ2-5; 9 bases align to TRBD1. The germline V gene encodes CDR1 MDHEN and CDR2 SYDVKM. V gave up 3 bases and J gave up 5 bases; unmatched junction bases: 4. This CDR3 has 14 amino acids. The CDR3 here is CASSFDRGWETQYF. CDR3 coding DNA: TGTGCCAGCAGTTTTGACAGGGGGTGGGAGACCCAGTACTTC.

V and J are TRBV5-1 and TRBJ2-7; TRBD1 might be the D (6 bases). V gave up 5 bases and J gave up 4 bases, with 19 bases separating them. Germline V gene sequence: CDR1 SGHRS, CDR2 YFSETQ. The CDR3 is 15 residues long. The chain's CDR3 is CASREVETGIYEQYF. CDR3 nucleotides: TGCGCCAGCAGGGAGGTTGAGACAGGTATTTACGAGCAGTACTTC.

The J gene is TRBJ1-5, the V gene TRBV28; 7 nucleotides line up with TRBD1. CDR3 size: 15 residues. V gave up 7 bases and J gave up 0 bases; unmatched junction bases: 6. Germline V lookup: CDR1 MDHEN, CDR2 SYDVKM. DNA for the CDR3: TGTGCCAGCACGGACAGGACACATAGCAATCAGCCCCAGCATTTT. Protein: CASTDRTHSNQPQHF.

V and J are TRBV6-6 and TRBJ2-5; the D is unclear. There are 14 residues in the CDR3. Germline V CDR1 and CDR2: MNHNY, SVGAGI (reference sequence). Trimming left V 7 bases short and J 5 bases short, with 17 bases between. CDR3 nucleotides: TGTGCCAGCACCCAGCCGGAGTTCAAGGAGACCCAGTACTTC. Its translation: CASTQPEFKETQYF.

This clone was observed a single time. This rearrangement joins TRBV7-9 to TRBJ2-7; 7 nucleotides agree with TRBD1. This CDR3 is 15 amino acids long. V trimming: 5 bases; J trimming: 1 base; junction bases outside the gene matches: 8. Per the germline V gene, CDR1 is SEHNR and CDR2 is FQNEAQ (reference sequence). Here the CDR3 reads CASSTRQGPSYEQYF. DNA of the CDR3: TGTGCCAGCAGCACCCGACAGGGACCGTCCTACGAGCAGTACTTC.

The chain recombines TRBV4-1 with TRBJ2-5; weak D call: TRBD1 (7 bases). The CDR3 has 15 residues. Trimming pared 0 bases from V and 5 bases from J, leaving 13 bases between. CDR1 MGHRA and CDR2 YSYEKL come from the germline V gene. The CDR3 loop is CASSQERRGRETQYF. The CDR3 DNA reads TGCGCCAGCAGCCAAGAGAGGAGGGGGCGGGAGACCCAGTACTTC.

This clone was detected only once. J is TRBJ1-2 and V is TRBV11-3; D is ambiguous. The CDR3 runs 13 residues. V gave up 5 bases and J gave up 3 bases, with 10 bases separating them. CDR1 SGHNT and CDR2 YENEEA come from the germline V gene. CDR3 bases: TGTGCCAGCAGCCTCGACGGAGACTATGGCTACACCTTC. Its protein is CASSLDGDYGYTF.

CDR3 bases: TGTGCCAGCACCGATTCAGCGGGAGTCAAAGAGCAGTACTTC. It specifies CASTDSAGVKEQYF. The genes are TRBV25-1 and TRBJ2-7, with 8 positions matching TRBD2. In germline, CDR1 is MGHDK, CDR2 SYGVNS. The CDR3 loop spans 14 amino acids. J was trimmed by 7 bases and V by 7 bases; bases with no gene match: 12.

This rearrangement joins TRBV19 to TRBJ2-1; TRBD1 is a possible D gene (5 bases). In germline, CDR1 is LNHDA, CDR2 SQIVND (reference sequence). The CDR3 contains 12 residues. The V and J ends lost 6 bases and 9 bases respectively, with 12 bases between them. The CDR3 reads CASSRSGFEQFF. CDR3 DNA sequence: TGTGCCAGTAGCCGGTCAGGGTTTGAGCAGTTCTTC.

This chain uses TRBV28 with TRBJ1-4; D remains ambiguous. V dropped 4 bases and J dropped 7 bases, with 16 bases sitting between them. Germline V gene sequence: CDR1 MDHEN, CDR2 SYDVKM. CDR3 size: 15 residues. The chain's CDR3 is CASSWTDPGGEKLFF. The CDR3 DNA is TGTGCCAGCAGTTGGACTGATCCAGGAGGTGAAAAACTGTTTTTT. The complete variable domain, with remaining parts taken from reference TRBV28 and TRBJ1-4, reads DVKVTQSSRYLVKRTGEKVFLECVQDMDHENMFWYRQDPGLGLRLIYFSYDVKMKEKGDIPEGYSVSREKKERFSLILESASTNQTSMYLCASSWTDPGGEKLFFGSGTQLSVL.

The chain uses TRBV7-9 and TRBJ1-2; D may be TRBD1 (5 bases). The CDR3 covers 16 residues. Looked up from germline, CDR1 is SEHNR and CDR2 is FQNEAQ (reference sequence). V dropped 7 bases and J dropped 3 bases, with 21 bases sitting between them. The CDR3 protein is CASISRGEWRDYGYTF. In DNA, the CDR3 is TGTGCCAGCATCTCCCGGGGGGAGTGGCGGGACTATGGCTACACCTTC. The complete variable domain, with remaining parts taken from reference TRBV7-9 and TRBJ1-2, reads DTGVSQNPRHKITKRGQNVTFRCDPISEHNRLYWYRQTLGQGPEFLTYFQNEAQLEKSRLLSDRFSAERPKGSFSTLEIQRTEQGDSAMYLCASISRGEWRDYGYTFGSGTRLTVV.

This chain uses TRBV19 with TRBJ1-6, with 10 bases matching TRBD1. The ends lost 10 bases at V and 8 bases at J; junction bases unmatched: 5. The CDR3 is 13 amino acids. Per the germline V gene, CDR1 is LNHDA and CDR2 is SQIVND (reference sequence). For the CDR3, the DNA is TGTGCCATAACAGGGACAGGGGATTCACCCCTCCACTTT. It yields the protein CAITGTGDSPLHF.

This chain joins TRBV27 and TRBJ2-2; 7 positions match TRBD1. This CDR3 has 14 residues. From germline, CDR1 is MNHEY and CDR2 SMNVEV (reference sequence). Unmatched junction bases numbered 7, after V lost 8 bases and J lost 4 bases. DNA for the CDR3: TGTGCCAGCGTAGACAGGGCATCCACCGGGGAGCTGTTTTTT. As protein: CASVDRASTGELFF.

V gene TRBV5-6 combines with J gene TRBJ2-1; D may be TRBD2 (5 bases). Trimming shortened V by 1 base and J by 7 bases, and 9 bases separated the two germline ends. The CDR3 spans 13 residues. Germline-derived CDR1 and CDR2 are SGHDT and YYEEEE. CDR3 nucleotide sequence: TGTGCCAGCAGCTTGTTCGGAGGAAATGAGCAGTTCTTC. It specifies CASSLFGGNEQFF.

The rearrangement uses TRBV11-3 and TRBJ2-1; perhaps TRBD1 as D (5 bases). Germline CDR1 and CDR2: SGHNT and YENEEA. There are 13 residues in the CDR3. Trimming took off 5 bases at V and 9 bases at J, with 14 bases between the two ends. Here the CDR3 reads CASSVGPRGEQFF. In nucleotides, the CDR3 is TGTGCCAGCAGCGTCGGACCTAGGGGTGAGCAGTTCTTC.

The J gene is TRBJ1-2, the V gene TRBV5-1; 8 bases agree with TRBD1. V shed 2 bases and J 8 bases; nucleotides not matched to a gene: 8. This CDR3 has 14 residues. Germline V gene sequence: CDR1 SGHRS, CDR2 YFSETQ. Written as DNA, the CDR3 is TGCGCCAGCAGCTTTGGGGACAGGCCCACGGGCTACACCTTC. Its protein product is CASSFGDRPTGYTF.

The rearrangement uses TRBV19 and TRBJ2-7; 10 bases align to TRBD1. From germline, CDR1 is LNHDA and CDR2 SQIVND (reference sequence). CDR3 length: 15 amino acids. V was pared by 6 bases and J by 0 bases, with 5 bases of the junction left unmatched. The CDR3 loop reads CASRQDRGSSYEQYF. The CDR3 DNA follows: TGTGCCAGTAGGCAGGACAGGGGGAGCTCCTACGAGCAGTACTTC.

In its sample, this clone was seen a few times. The chain has TRBV14 and TRBJ1-6; weak D call: TRBD1 (6 bases). CDR1 and CDR2 (germline): SGHDN, FVKESK. Trimming removed 4 bases at V and 6 bases at J, with 16 bases between. This CDR3 region has 16 residues. CDR3 nucleotide sequence: TGTGCCAGCAGCCCTTGGATGGGGGGGCCTAATTCACCCCTCCACTTT. Amino acid sequence: CASSPWMGGPNSPLHF.

This chain connects TRBV29-1 to TRBJ1-2; 9 bases align to TRBD1. The CDR3 loop spans 11 amino acids. V lost 7 bases and J lost 10; bases outside the gene matches: 7. The germline V gene has CDR1 SQVTM and CDR2 ANQGSEA. CDR3: CSAPDRGVYTF. DNA of the CDR3: TGCAGCGCCCCGGACAGGGGAGTCTACACCTTC.

J is TRBJ2-5 and V is TRBV6-5; D is undetermined. The CDR3 consists of 11 residues. Germline values: CDR1 MNHEY, CDR2 SVGAGI. The V and J ends lost 4 bases and 2 bases respectively, with 2 bases between them. CDR3 DNA sequence: TGTGCCAGCAGTTCACAAGAGACCCAGTACTTC. This gives the protein CASSSQETQYF.

This clone was picked up one time. J is TRBJ2-5 and V is TRBV10-3; maybe TRBD2 (5 bases). With 8 bases removed from V and 11 bases from J, the gap between germline ends came to 15 bases. The CDR3 runs 11 residues. Germline-derived CDR1 and CDR2 are ENHRY and SYGVKD. CDR3 amino acids: CAISAAWEQYF. DNA for the CDR3: TGTGCCATCTCGGCGGCATGGGAGCAGTACTTC.